The source of this T cell receptor beta chain is a study of T cell responses to AZD1222 COVID-19 vaccine. Findings and limits, study-wide: Elevations in Spike-specific TCR breadth and depth followed administration of two AZD1222 doses. Donors were chiefly white British, with a greater number of females, and clonal diversity was perhaps underestimated.

Germline V lookup: CDR1 SGHTS, CDR2 YDEGEE. This CDR3 has 18 residues. The J segment lost 5 bases and the V segment lost 5 bases, leaving 18 bases of the junction unmatched. TCRdb's table, derived via immunoSEQ multiplex PCR, lists solely in-frame clones and lacks some. The sample includes 150,000 or so clones, roughly 90% of them seen just once. As regards this clone: Its cognate antigen is unknown.

The sequencing here drew on peripheral blood, taken on day 0 of AZD1222 vaccination. The genes are TRBV5-8 and TRBJ2-3; 9 bases map to TRBD2. The TCR comes from an adult in good health. As DNA, the CDR3 is TGTGCCAGCAGGGGATTTAGCGGGAGAGACCAGTGGGGAGATACGCAGTATTTT. It codes for CASRGFSGRDQWGDTQYF. The whole variable domain, remainder taken from reference TRBV5-8 and TRBJ2-3, is EAGVTQSPTHLIKTRGQQATLRCSPISGHTSVYWYQQALGLGLQFLLWYDEGEERNRGNFPPRFSGRQFPNYSSELNVNALELEDSALYLCASRGFSGRDQWGDTQYFGPGTRLTVL.